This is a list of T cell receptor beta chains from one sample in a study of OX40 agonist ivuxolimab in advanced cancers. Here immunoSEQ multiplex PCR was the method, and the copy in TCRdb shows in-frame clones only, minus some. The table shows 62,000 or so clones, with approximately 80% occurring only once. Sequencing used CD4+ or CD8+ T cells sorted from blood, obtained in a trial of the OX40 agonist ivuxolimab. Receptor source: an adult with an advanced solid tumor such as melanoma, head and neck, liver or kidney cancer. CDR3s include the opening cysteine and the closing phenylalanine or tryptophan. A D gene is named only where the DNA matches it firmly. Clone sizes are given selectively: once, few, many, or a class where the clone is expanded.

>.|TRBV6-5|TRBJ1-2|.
CASGGPSNYGYTF
TGTGCCAGCGGGGGGCCCAGTAACTATGGCTACACCTTC
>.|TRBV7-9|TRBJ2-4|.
CASSSPGTVNIQYF
TGTGCCAGCAGCTCCCCCGGGACGGTAAACATTCAGTACTTC
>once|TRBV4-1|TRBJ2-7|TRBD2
CASSQVFFGEGSYEQYF
TGCGCCAGCAGCCAAGTGTTCTTCGGGGAGGGGAGCTACGAGCAGTACTTC
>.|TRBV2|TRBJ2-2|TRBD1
CASSPTGANTGELFF
TGTGCCAGCAGTCCGACAGGGGCGAACACCGGGGAGCTGTTTTTT
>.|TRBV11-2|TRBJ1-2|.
CASSLRDYGYTF
TGTGCCAGCAGCTTAAGAGATTATGGCTACACCTTC
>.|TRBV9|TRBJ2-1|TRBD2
CASSLTGTSGSAYNEQFF
TGTGCCAGCAGCCTAACCGGGACTAGCGGGAGTGCTTACAATGAGCAGTTCTTC
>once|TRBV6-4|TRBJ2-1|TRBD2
CASSEGGGSYNEQFF
TGTGCCAGCAGTGAGGGGGGGGGCTCCTACAATGAGCAGTTCTTC
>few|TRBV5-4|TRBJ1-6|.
CASSFEGDNSPLHF
TGTGCCAGCAGCTTTGAGGGAGATAATTCACCCCTCCACTTT
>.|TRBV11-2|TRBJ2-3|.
CASSLGLTDTQYF
TGTGCCAGCAGCTTAGGCCTCACAGATACGCAGTATTTT
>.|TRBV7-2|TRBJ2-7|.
CASSITQDEQYF
TGTGCCAGCAGCATAACTCAGGACGAGCAGTACTTC
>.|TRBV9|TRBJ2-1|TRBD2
CASSVALAGVEDEQFF
TGTGCCAGCAGCGTAGCTCTAGCGGGAGTAGAAGATGAGCAGTTCTTC
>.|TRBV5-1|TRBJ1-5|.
CASSEQGAGAQHF
TGCGCCAGCAGCGAACAGGGAGCTGGAGCCCAGCATTTT
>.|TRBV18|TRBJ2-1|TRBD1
CASSGTGSNEQFF
TGTGCCAGCTCCGGGACAGGGAGTAATGAGCAGTTCTTC
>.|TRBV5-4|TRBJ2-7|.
CASTLGRGIYEQYF
TGTGCCAGCACCCTGGGAAGGGGTATCTACGAGCAGTACTTC
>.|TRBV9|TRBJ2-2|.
CASSVSLAFANTGELFF
TGTGCCAGCAGCGTTTCTTTAGCGTTCGCGAACACCGGGGAGCTGTTTTTT
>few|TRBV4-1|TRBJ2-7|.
CASSQDPGGFSYEQYF
TGCGCCAGCAGCCAAGATCCTGGGGGCTTCTCCTACGAGCAGTACTTC
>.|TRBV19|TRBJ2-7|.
CASSIQGLNEQYF
TGTGCCAGTAGTATACAGGGTTTGAACGAGCAGTACTTC
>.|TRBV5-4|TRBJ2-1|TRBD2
CASSPGTSGTVEQFF
TGTGCCAGCAGCCCGGGGACTAGCGGGACTGTAGAGCAGTTCTTC
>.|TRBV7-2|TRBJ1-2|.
CASSLLSNLGGGYTF
TGTGCCAGCAGCTTATTGAGTAACTTGGGGGGCGGCTACACCTTC
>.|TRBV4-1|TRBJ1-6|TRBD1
CASSQEGGQGAGNSPLHF
TGCGCCAGCAGCCAAGAAGGTGGACAGGGGGCCGGGAATTCACCCCTCCACTTT
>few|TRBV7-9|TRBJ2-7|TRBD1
CASSSAGGLQYF
TGTGCCAGCAGCTCAGCAGGGGGATTGCAGTACTTC
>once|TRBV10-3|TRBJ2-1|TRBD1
CASGQDPNEQFF
TGTGCCAGCGGACAGGATCCCAATGAGCAGTTCTTC
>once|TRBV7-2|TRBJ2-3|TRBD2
CASSEGLAGVGRTDTQYF
TGTGCCAGCAGCGAGGGACTAGCGGGAGTAGGGCGCACAGATACGCAGTATTTT
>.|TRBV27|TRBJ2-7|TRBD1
CASSLPGTANEQYF
TGTGCCAGCAGCCTCCCTGGGACAGCTAACGAGCAGTACTTC
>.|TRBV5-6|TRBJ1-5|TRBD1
CASSKDRGYQPQHF
TGTGCCAGCAGCAAGGACAGGGGATATCAGCCCCAGCATTTT
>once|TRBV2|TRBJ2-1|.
CASSSQFWNEQFF
TGTGCCAGCAGTTCGCAGTTCTGGAATGAGCAGTTCTTC
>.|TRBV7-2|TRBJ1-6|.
CASSLELSSYNSPLHF
TGTGCCAGCAGCTTAGAGCTGAGCTCCTATAATTCACCCCTCCACTTT
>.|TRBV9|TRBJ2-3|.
CASSVGAGANTQYF
TGTGCCAGCAGCGTAGGTGCCGGGGCGAATACGCAGTATTTT
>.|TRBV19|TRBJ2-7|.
CASSTGRGSLGEQYF
TGTGCCAGTAGTACCGGCAGGGGAAGTTTGGGCGAGCAGTACTTC
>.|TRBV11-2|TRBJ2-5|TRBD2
CASSFTSGYRQETQYF
TGTGCCAGCAGCTTTACTAGCGGTTACCGTCAAGAGACCCAGTACTTC
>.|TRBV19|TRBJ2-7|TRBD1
CASSPQSGGSYEQYF
TGTGCCAGTAGCCCACAGTCAGGGGGCTCCTACGAGCAGTACTTC
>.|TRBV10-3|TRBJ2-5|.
CAISESRGNETQYF
TGTGCCATCAGTGAGTCGAGAGGGAACGAGACCCAGTACTTC
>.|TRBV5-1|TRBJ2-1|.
CASSFGSGDEQFF
TGCGCCAGCAGCTTCGGTAGCGGCGATGAGCAGTTCTTC
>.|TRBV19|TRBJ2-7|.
CASSIAGLSYEQYF
TGTGCCAGTAGTATAGCAGGACTCTCCTACGAGCAGTACTTC
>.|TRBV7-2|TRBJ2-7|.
CASSLPSSYEQYF
TGTGCCAGCAGCTTACCGAGCTCCTACGAGCAGTACTTC
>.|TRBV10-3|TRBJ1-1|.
CAISDSLVGGTEAFF
TGTGCCATCAGTGATTCCTTAGTGGGAGGCACTGAAGCTTTCTTT
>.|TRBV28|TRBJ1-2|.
CASSPEGGDGYGYTF
TGTGCCAGCAGTCCAGAGGGCGGCGATGGTTATGGCTACACCTTC
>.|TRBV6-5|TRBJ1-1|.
CASIMNRRMNTEAFF
TGTGCCAGCATCATGAATAGACGGATGAACACTGAAGCTTTCTTT
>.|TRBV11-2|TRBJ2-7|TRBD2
CASSLSPGRESVEQYF
TGTGCCAGCAGCCTCTCTCCGGGGCGGGAGTCTGTCGAGCAGTACTTC
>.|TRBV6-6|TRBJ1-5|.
CASLEGRSNQPQHF
TGTGCCAGCCTGGAGGGGAGGAGCAATCAGCCCCAGCATTTT
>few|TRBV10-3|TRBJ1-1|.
CAIIRTGNTEAFF
TGTGCCATCATCAGGACGGGGAACACTGAAGCTTTCTTT
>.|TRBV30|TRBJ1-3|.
CAWSLQRGFEDTIYF
TGTGCCTGGAGTCTCCAGCGGGGGTTCGAGGACACCATATATTTT
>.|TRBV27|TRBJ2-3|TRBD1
CASSLGTGATDTQYF
TGTGCCAGCAGTTTAGGGACAGGGGCCACAGATACGCAGTATTTT
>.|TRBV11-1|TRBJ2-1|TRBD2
CASSLTSGVYNEQFF
TGTGCCAGCAGCCTTACTAGCGGGGTTTACAATGAGCAGTTCTTC
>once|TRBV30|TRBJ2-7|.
CAWLPPFPSSYEQYF
TGTGCCTGGCTTCCGCCTTTTCCCAGCTCCTACGAGCAGTACTTC
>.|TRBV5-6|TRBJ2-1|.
CASSLAGSLVKQFF
TGTGCCAGCAGCTTGGCGGGGAGTTTAGTTAAGCAGTTCTTC
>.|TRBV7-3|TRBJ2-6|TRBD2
CASSPTGLAGVSGANVLTF
TGTGCCAGCAGCCCCACTGGACTAGCGGGAGTCTCTGGGGCCAACGTCCTGACTTTC
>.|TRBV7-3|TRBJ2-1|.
CASSAPWGGQFF
TGTGCCAGCAGCGCTCCGTGGGGGGGCCAGTTCTTC
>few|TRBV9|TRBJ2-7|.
CASSGIDSSYEQYF
TGTGCCAGCAGCGGTATTGATAGCTCCTACGAGCAGTACTTC
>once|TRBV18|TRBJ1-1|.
CASSPREGTEAFF
TGTGCCAGCTCACCAAGAGAGGGGACTGAAGCTTTCTTT
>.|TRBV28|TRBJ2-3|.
CASSQGNTQYF
TGTGCCAGCTCACAGGGAAATACGCAGTATTTT
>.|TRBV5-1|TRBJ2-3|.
CASSPAPGGDTQYF
TGCGCCAGCAGCCCTGCCCCGGGGGGCGATACGCAGTATTTT
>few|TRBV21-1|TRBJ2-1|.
CASLRDSVCGEQFF
TGTGCCAGCCTCCGGGACAGCGTATGCGGTGAGCAGTTCTTC
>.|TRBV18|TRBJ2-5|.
CASSPRAGVQETQYF
TGTGCCAGCTCACCGAGGGCAGGGGTCCAAGAGACCCAGTACTTC